The T cell receptor (beta chain) described here comes from a study of cytomegalovirus exposure and HLA in healthy donors. Researchers ran the PCR with 60 Vbeta and 13 Jbeta primers. Measured with immunoSEQ multiplex PCR; TCRdb has only the in-frame clones, and not every one. Of over 75,000 clones listed, about 70% were seen once; the top ten hold 2.1%. This clone has just one count. CDR1 SNHLY and CDR2 FYNNEI come from the germline V gene. The CDR3 covers 16 residues. V gave up 7 bases and J gave up 3 bases; unmatched junction bases: 10. This sequence originates from a man younger than 40 in good health and CMV-seronegative. J is TRBJ1-5 and V is TRBV2, with 9 bases fitting TRBD1. The material sequenced was PBMCs. The CDR3 sequence is CASTIGGTGNNQPQHF. The CDR3 DNA reads as TGTGCCAGCACGATCGGGGGGACAGGGAACAATCAGCCCCAGCATTTT.